This TCR beta chain was found in a study of T cell responses to AZD1222 COVID-19 vaccine. Whole-study findings and limits: Mapped onto spike, vaccine-associated CD4 TCRs spanned it and were dominant at 160-218 and 743-854.

With regard to this clone: As yet, its antigen is unknown.

The CDR3 consists of 17 residues. Trimming cost V 4 bases and J 2 bases, with 21 bases left between them. Germline V CDR1 and CDR2: SGHKS, YYEKEE (reference sequence). Here immunoSEQ multiplex PCR was the method, and the copy in TCRdb shows in-frame clones only, minus some. The table shows more than 150,000 clones, with roughly 90% occurring only once. The sequences come from peripheral blood, collected 28 days after the second AZD1222 dose. The sequence was collected from an adult who received the AZD1222 COVID-19 vaccine. The chain carries TRBV5-5 and TRBJ1-2; possible D gene TRBD1, 5 bases. CDR3 region: CASSPRWGVRKNYGYTF. CDR3 nucleotides: TGTGCCAGCAGCCCCCGGTGGGGGGTCAGGAAAAACTATGGCTACACCTTC. Full variable domain (remainder filled in from reference TRBV5-5 and TRBJ1-2): DAGVTQSPTHLIKTRGQQVTLRCSPISGHKSVSWYQQVLGQGPQFIFQYYEKEERGRGNFPDRFSARQFPNYSSELNVNALLLGDSALYLCASSPRWGVRKNYGYTFGSGTRLTVV.